Following are 6 T cell receptor beta chains from one sample sequenced in a study of control samples from healthy donors and cancer patients. Clones were sequenced by immunoSEQ multiplex PCR, and TCRdb holds only the in-frame ones, with some missing. The sample has more than 95,000 clones; approximately 90% are singletons. Sequencing was performed on blood. All receptors come from a woman in her seventies in good health.

The chain combines TRBV6-2 or TRBV6-3 with TRBJ2-3; a weak D match, TRBD2 (5 bases). Looked up from germline, CDR1 is MNHEY and CDR2 is SVGEGT. The V end lost 3 bases, the J end lost 6 bases, and 10 bases lay between the germline ends. There are 13 residues in the CDR3. The CDR3 sequence is CASSYSDADTQYF. The CDR3 nucleotides read TGTGCCAGCAGTTATAGCGATGCGGATACGCAGTATTTT.

This clone was observed a handful of times. The chain combines TRBV7-2 with TRBJ1-3; no firm D call. The CDR3 extends over 15 amino acids. Germline lookup yields CDR1 SGHTA and CDR2 FQGNSA. Trimming took off 5 bases at V and 0 bases at J, with 11 bases between the two ends. CDR3 in DNA: TGTGCCAGCAGCGCCCTGCCCAGCTCTGGAAACACCATATATTTT. It yields the protein CASSALPSSGNTIYF.

The V call is TRBV5-1, the J call TRBJ2-5; D not certain. The CDR3 totals 11 residues. Germline lookup yields CDR1 SGHRS and CDR2 YFSETQ. Between the trimmed V and J ends, which lost 0 bases and 5 bases, there was a span of 2 bases. The CDR3 nucleotides are TGCGCCAGCAGCTTGGTGGAGACCCAGTACTTC. This sequence encodes CASSLVETQYF.

The chain combines TRBV2 with TRBJ1-2; D gene unclear. Trimming shortened V by 2 bases and J by 10 bases, and 2 bases separated the two germline ends. This CDR3 is built from 9 residues. The germline gives CDR1 SNHLY, CDR2 FYNNEI. In nucleotides, the CDR3 is TGTGCCAGCAGTGAATACTACACCTTC. It is translated as CASSEYYTF.

The gene calls are TRBV25-1 and TRBJ2-7; no reliable D call. V dropped 5 bases and J dropped 5 bases, with 10 bases sitting between them. The CDR3 length is 12 residues. Germline V gene sequence: CDR1 MGHDK, CDR2 SYGVNS. The CDR3 loop is CASSRGTDEQYF. The CDR3 nucleotides read TGTGCCAGCAGTCGAGGAACAGACGAGCAGTACTTC.

The chain carries TRBV11-2 and TRBJ2-2; possibly TRBD1 or TRBD2 for D (6 bases each). V lost 1 base to trimming and J lost 6 bases, with 21 bases between them. Germline V gene data show CDR1 as SGHAT and CDR2 as FQNNGV. The length of the CDR3 is 18 residues. As DNA, the CDR3 is TGTGCCAGCAGCTTAGCACCCCCCGGGGGCCCCGGGGCCGGGGAGCTGTTTTTT. Translation: CASSLAPPGGPGAGELFF.